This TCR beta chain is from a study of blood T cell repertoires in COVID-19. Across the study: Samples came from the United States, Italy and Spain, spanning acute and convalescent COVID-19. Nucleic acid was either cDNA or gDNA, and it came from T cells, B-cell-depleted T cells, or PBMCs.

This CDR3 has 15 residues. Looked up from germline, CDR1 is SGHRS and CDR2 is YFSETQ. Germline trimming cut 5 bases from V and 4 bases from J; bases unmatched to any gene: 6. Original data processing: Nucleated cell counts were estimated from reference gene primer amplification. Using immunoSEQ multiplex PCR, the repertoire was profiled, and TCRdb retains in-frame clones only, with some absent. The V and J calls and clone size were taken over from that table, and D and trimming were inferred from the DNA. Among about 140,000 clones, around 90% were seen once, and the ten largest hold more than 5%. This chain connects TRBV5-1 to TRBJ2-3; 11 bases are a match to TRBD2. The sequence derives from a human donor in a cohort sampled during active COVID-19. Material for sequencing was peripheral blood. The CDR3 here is CASSSVAGGPDTQYF. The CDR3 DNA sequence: TGCGCCAGCAGTAGCGTAGCGGGGGGGCCAGATACGCAGTATTTT.